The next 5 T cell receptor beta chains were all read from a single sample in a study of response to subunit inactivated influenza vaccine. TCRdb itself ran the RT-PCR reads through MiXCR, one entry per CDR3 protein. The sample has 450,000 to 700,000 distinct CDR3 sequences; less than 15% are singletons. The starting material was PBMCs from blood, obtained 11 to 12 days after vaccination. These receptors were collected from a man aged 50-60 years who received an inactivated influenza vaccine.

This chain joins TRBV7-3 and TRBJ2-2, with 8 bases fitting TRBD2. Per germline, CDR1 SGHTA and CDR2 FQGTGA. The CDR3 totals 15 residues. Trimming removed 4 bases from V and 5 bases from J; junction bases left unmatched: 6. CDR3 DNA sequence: TGTGCCAGCAGCTCGGGACTAGTAGGGACCGGGGAGCTGTTTTTT. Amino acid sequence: CASSSGLVGTGELFF. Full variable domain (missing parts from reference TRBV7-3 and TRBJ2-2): GAGVSQTPSNKVTEKGKYVELRCDPISGHTALYWYRQSLGQGPEFLIYFQGTGAADDSGLPNDRFFAVRPEGSVSTLKIQRTERGDSAVYLCASSSGLVGTGELFFGEGSRLTVL.

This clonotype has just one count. CDR3 in DNA: TGTGCCAGCAGCTTAGCACCGGGACTTCAAAATGCGGGTTACAATGAGCAGTTCTTC. Translating gives CASSLAPGLQNAGYNEQFF. The chain couples TRBV11-1 to TRBJ2-1, with a weak D call TRBD2 (6 bases). The CDR3 spans 19 residues. V was trimmed by 0 bases and J by 4 bases, leaving 22 bases between them. Germline CDR1 SGHAT, CDR2 FQDESV (reference sequence).

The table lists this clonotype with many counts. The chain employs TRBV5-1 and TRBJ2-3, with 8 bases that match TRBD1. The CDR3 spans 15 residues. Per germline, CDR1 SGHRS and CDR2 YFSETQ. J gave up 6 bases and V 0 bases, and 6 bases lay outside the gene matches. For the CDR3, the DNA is TGCGCCAGCAGCTTGGACAGGGGGATGTTTGATACGCAGTATTTT. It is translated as CASSLDRGMFDTQYF.

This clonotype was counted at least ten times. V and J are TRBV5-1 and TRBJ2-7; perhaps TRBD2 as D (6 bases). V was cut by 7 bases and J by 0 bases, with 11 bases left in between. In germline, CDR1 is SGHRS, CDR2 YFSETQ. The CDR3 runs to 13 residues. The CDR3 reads CASRELSSYEQYF. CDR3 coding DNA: TGCGCCAGCCGGGAGTTGAGCTCCTACGAGCAGTACTTC.

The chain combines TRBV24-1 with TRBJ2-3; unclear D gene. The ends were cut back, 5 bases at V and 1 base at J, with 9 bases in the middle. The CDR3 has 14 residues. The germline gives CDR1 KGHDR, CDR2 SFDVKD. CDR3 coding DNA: TGTGCCACCAGTGGGGCGGACGGCACAGATACGCAGTATTTT. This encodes CATSGADGTDTQYF.